The clone carrying this T cell receptor (beta chain) was recorded many times. The sample belongs to a study of beta chain features in type 1 diabetes. The single heparinised draw taken from each donor contained around 100 mL of blood on average. The CDR3 contains 15 residues. Expressed TCRB transcripts were sequenced because the entire RNA isolate underwent reverse transcription. Data came from immunoSEQ multiplex PCR; TCRdb stores just in-frame clones and leaves some out. Here the sample spans about 320,000 clones, around 15% being singletons. This chain connects TRBV21-1 to TRBJ2-7; the table's D call TRBD1 went unverified against the DNA. TRBV21-1 is termed a pseudogene. This receptor was identified in a man aged 25 to 45 in good health. Material for sequencing was central memory CD4+ T cells from blood. The CDR3 reads CASSNDSCHSYEQYV. The CDR3, as DNA: TGTGCCAGCAGCAATGACAGCTGTCACTCCTACGAGCAGTACGTC.